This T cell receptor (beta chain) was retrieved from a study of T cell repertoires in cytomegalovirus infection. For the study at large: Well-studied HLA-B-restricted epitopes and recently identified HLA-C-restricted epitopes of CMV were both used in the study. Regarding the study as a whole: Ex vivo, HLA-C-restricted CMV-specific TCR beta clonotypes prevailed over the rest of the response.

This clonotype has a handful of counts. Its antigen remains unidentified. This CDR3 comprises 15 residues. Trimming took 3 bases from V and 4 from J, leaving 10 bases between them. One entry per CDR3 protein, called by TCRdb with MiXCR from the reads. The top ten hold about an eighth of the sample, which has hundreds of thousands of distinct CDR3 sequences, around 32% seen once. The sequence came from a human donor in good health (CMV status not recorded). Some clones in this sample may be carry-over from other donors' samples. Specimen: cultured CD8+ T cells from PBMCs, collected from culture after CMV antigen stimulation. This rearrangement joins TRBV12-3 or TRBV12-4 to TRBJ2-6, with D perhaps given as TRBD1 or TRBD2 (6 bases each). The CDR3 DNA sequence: TGTGCCAGCAGTTTCGGGGGACAAGGGGCCAACGTCCTGACTTTC. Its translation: CASSFGGQGANVLTF.